One sample yielded the 30 T cell receptor beta chains listed below, sequenced in a study of T cell responses to AZD1222 COVID-19 vaccine. Sequencing was performed with immunoSEQ multiplex PCR; in TCRdb, only in-frame clones are kept and a portion is missing. Among 150,000 to 200,000 clones listed, 80% to 95% were seen once. The sequencing here drew on peripheral blood, taken on day 0 of AZD1222 vaccination. These receptor sequences come from an adult in good health.

This chain links TRBV7-9 with TRBJ1-4; D is possibly TRBD1 (5 bases). This CDR3 is 16 amino acids long. Trimming shortened V by 4 bases and J by 8 bases, and 20 bases separated the two germline ends. Germline V gives CDR1 SEHNR, CDR2 FQNEAQ (reference sequence). CDR3 nucleotides: TGTGCCAGCAGCTCAGGCGGTACCGAGGGGCGGGAAAAACTGTTTTTT. Its translation is CASSSGGTEGREKLFF.

The chain employs TRBV5-5 and TRBJ1-1; TRBD1 agrees at 12 bases. The CDR3 runs 18 residues. Losses at the gene ends were 5 bases for V and 1 base for J; bases not matched to a gene: 12. Germline V gives CDR1 SGHKS, CDR2 YYEKEE (reference sequence). The CDR3 loop is CASSFFTGQGASNTEAFF. The CDR3 DNA sequence: TGTGCCAGCAGTTTCTTCACGGGACAGGGGGCCTCGAACACTGAAGCTTTCTTT.

The chain links TRBV7-3 to TRBJ2-3; TRBD2 agrees at 8 bases. Losses at the gene ends were 8 bases for V and 1 base for J; bases not matched to a gene: 11. Germline CDR1 and CDR2: SGHTA and FQGTGA. The CDR3 covers 16 residues. In nucleotides, the CDR3 is TGTGCCAGCGGAAGCGGGGGTACTCCTGGCACAGATACGCAGTATTTT. The encoded protein is CASGSGGTPGTDTQYF.

The genes are TRBV28 and TRBJ2-5; D may match TRBD1 or TRBD2 (6 bases each). Germline V gene sequence: CDR1 MDHEN, CDR2 SYDVKM. V lost 4 bases to trimming and J lost 2 bases, with 17 bases between them. The CDR3 spans 16 residues. In DNA, the CDR3 is TGTGCCAGCAGTTCTCCGGGGGCAGTGGGTCAAGAGACCCAGTACTTC. The encoded protein is CASSSPGAVGQETQYF.

The chain combines TRBV3-1 (or the pseudogene TRBV3-2) with TRBJ2-3, with no clear D. The CDR3 contains 13 residues. Trimming pared 4 bases from V and 4 bases from J, leaving 9 bases between. Germline loops: CDR1 LGHDT, CDR2 YNNKEL (reference sequence). CDR3 nucleotides: TGTGCCAGCAGCCGCTCTGGTGCAGATACGCAGTATTTT. Protein: CASSRSGADTQYF.

This clone came up once. V is TRBV12-5 and J is TRBJ2-2; 11 nucleotides line up with TRBD2. Unmatched junction bases numbered 10, after V lost 1 base and J lost 0 bases. This CDR3 comprises 20 residues. The V gene's germline CDR1 is LGHNT and CDR2 FRNRAP. The CDR3 here is CASGLAPRTSGQTNTGELFF. The CDR3 nucleotides read TGTGCTAGTGGTTTGGCCCCGCGGACTAGCGGGCAGACGAACACCGGGGAGCTGTTTTTT.

The chain combines TRBV3-1 (or the pseudogene TRBV3-2) with TRBJ1-2, with D perhaps matching TRBD1 (5 bases). Germline values: CDR1 LGHDT, CDR2 YNNKEL (reference sequence). The CDR3 is made up of 13 amino acids. V was cut by 2 bases and J by 5 bases, with 9 bases left in between. The CDR3 nucleotides read TGTGCCAGCAGCCAACGGGGGGGATATGGCTACACCTTC. As protein: CASSQRGGYGYTF.

The chain carries TRBV4-1 and TRBJ1-5, with D hard to call. Germline V CDR1 and CDR2: MGHRA, YSYEKL. The CDR3 is 14 residues long. The V gene lost 1 base and the J gene lost 7 bases, with 11 bases spanning the gap. The CDR3 nucleotides are TGCGCCAGCAGCCAAGCGAGACGGATACAGCCCCAGCATTTT. This gives the protein CASSQARRIQPQHF.

The CDR3: CASSLTGTGYQPQHF. CDR3 DNA sequence: TGTGCCAGCAGCCTAACCGGGACAGGGTATCAGCCCCAGCATTTT. This chain connects TRBV6-5 to TRBJ1-5, with 9 bases fitting TRBD1. Germline V gene lookup returns CDR1 MNHEY and CDR2 SVGAGI. The CDR3 is made up of 15 amino acids. The J segment lost 5 bases and the V segment lost 6 bases, leaving 8 bases of the junction unmatched.

This rearrangement joins TRBV12-5 to TRBJ2-5, with 11 nucleotides matching TRBD2. The CDR3 totals 15 residues. The germline CDR1 and CDR2 sequences are LGHNT and FRNRAP. The V gene end was trimmed by 1 base and the J gene end by 5 bases; junction bases not matched to a gene: 3. DNA of the CDR3: TGTGCTAGTGGTTTGGGACTAGCGGGGCCGGAGACCCAGTACTTC. This gives the protein CASGLGLAGPETQYF.

This clone was seen a single time. V usage is TRBV6-5 and J usage is TRBJ2-3, with D maybe TRBD2 (7 bases). Deletions cut 5 bases from V and 13 bases from J, with 13 bases between. Germline assignment: CDR1 MNHEY and CDR2 SVGAGI. The CDR3 is 11 residues long. Here the CDR3 reads CASSRGGSKYF. The DNA for the CDR3 is TGTGCCAGCAGTAGGGGGGGCTCAAAGTATTTT.

V gene TRBV7-6 combines with J gene TRBJ1-1, with D maybe TRBD1 (5 bases). This CDR3 comprises 19 residues. V dropped 0 bases and J dropped 5 bases, with 25 bases sitting between them. Per germline, CDR1 SGHVS and CDR2 FNYEAQ. CDR3 DNA sequence: TGTGCCAGCAGCTTAGCCGAGACAGCGGGGGAACGGTGGTTGACTGAAGCTTTCTTT. Translated, it gives CASSLAETAGERWLTEAFF.

The chain links TRBV7-9 to TRBJ1-1; unclear D gene. Trimming shortened V by 1 base and J by 4 bases, and 10 bases separated the two germline ends. The germline V gene encodes CDR1 SEHNR and CDR2 FQNEAQ (reference sequence). CDR3 size: 14 residues. The CDR3 loop reads CASSLGAQATEAFF. In DNA, the CDR3 is TGTGCCAGCAGCTTAGGTGCGCAGGCCACTGAAGCTTTCTTT.

V gene TRBV4-1 combines with J gene TRBJ1-2, with D unresolved. Germline V CDR1 and CDR2: MGHRA, YSYEKL. The ends were cut back, 3 bases at V and 7 bases at J, with 15 bases in the middle. The CDR3 covers 14 residues. The CDR3 DNA follows: TGCGCCAGCAGCCATGATGACTCGGTCGGTGGCTACACCTTC. It specifies CASSHDDSVGGYTF.

A remark on this clone: This sample also contains other DNA sequences that code for the same CDR3. This chain connects TRBV19 to TRBJ1-1; D might be TRBD1 (5 bases). Trimming stripped 1 base from V and 6 bases from J, with 12 bases between. In germline, CDR1 is LNHDA, CDR2 SQIVND (reference sequence). The length of the CDR3 is 14 residues. This CDR3 is CASSIGGRVAEAFF. The CDR3 DNA is TGTGCCAGTAGTATAGGGGGGAGGGTTGCTGAAGCTTTCTTT.

V gene TRBV11-2 combines with J gene TRBJ2-5, with a possible D match to TRBD2 (5 bases). This CDR3 spans 15 amino acids. V shed 4 bases and J shed 7 bases, with 19 bases lying between them. Germline-derived CDR1 and CDR2 are SGHAT and FQNNGV. CDR3 sequence reads: CASSSQIGVRGTQYF. The DNA of the CDR3 is TGTGCCAGCAGCTCCCAGATCGGGGTACGCGGGACCCAGTACTTC.

The chain recombines TRBV24-1 with TRBJ1-2; tentatively, D is TRBD1 (5 bases). CDR1 is KGHDR, CDR2 SFDVKD, per germline. V was shortened by 8 bases and J by 4 bases, with 13 bases between the two germline ends. There are 13 residues in the CDR3. The CDR3 sequence: CATKRGDSYGYTF. CDR3 in DNA: TGTGCCACCAAAAGGGGAGATAGCTATGGCTACACCTTC.

The rearrangement links TRBV14 to TRBJ2-1, with 9 positions matching TRBD2. With 5 bases clipped from V and 2 bases from J, the junction kept 19 bases outside the gene matches. CDR1 is SGHDN, CDR2 FVKESK, per germline. There are 20 residues in the CDR3. CDR3 sequence (DNA): TGTGCCAGCAGCGGAGGGGTAGCGGGAGTCCGCCTATTCCCCTACAATGAGCAGTTCTTC. Amino acid sequence: CASSGGVAGVRLFPYNEQFF.

This sequence joins TRBV6-5 and TRBJ1-4; D is possibly TRBD1 (5 bases). The V and J ends lost 8 bases and 5 bases respectively, with 9 bases between them. This CDR3 has 12 residues. Per the germline V gene, CDR1 is MNHEY and CDR2 is SVGAGI. CDR3 bases: TGTGCCAGCCGGGGGAAGAATGAAAAACTGTTTTTT. Amino acid sequence: CASRGKNEKLFF.

The gene calls are TRBV28 and TRBJ1-2; a weak D match, TRBD1 (5 bases). Germline V gene sequence: CDR1 MDHEN, CDR2 SYDVKM. CDR3 length: 13 residues. CDR3 coding DNA: TGTGCTTTATGGGAAGGGACTCTTGGAGGCTACACCTTC. Protein product: CALWEGTLGGYTF.

The rearrangement uses TRBV14 and TRBJ2-3; TRBD2 agrees at 10 bases. Per the germline V gene, CDR1 is SGHDN and CDR2 is FVKESK. CDR3 length equals 18 residues. Unmatched junction bases numbered 9, after V lost 0 bases and J lost 3 bases. CDR3 in amino acids: CASSQDRVGLAETDTQYF. The CDR3 region has the DNA TGTGCCAGCAGCCAAGACAGGGTAGGACTAGCGGAGACAGATACGCAGTATTTT.

V is TRBV19 and J is TRBJ2-1; a weak D match, TRBD2 (6 bases). V was trimmed by 4 bases and J by 6 bases, leaving 13 bases between them. Germline V gene data show CDR1 as LNHDA and CDR2 as SQIVND (reference sequence). CDR3 length: 14 residues. The CDR3 protein is CASSTRTNGNEQFF. As DNA, the CDR3 is TGTGCCAGTAGTACCCGGACTAACGGCAATGAGCAGTTCTTC.

J is TRBJ1-1 and V is TRBV18; possibly TRBD1 for D (6 bases). Trimming cost V 0 bases and J 0 bases, with 11 bases left between them. Germline V gene lookup returns CDR1 KGHSH and CDR2 LQKENI. This CDR3 has 16 amino acids. In nucleotides, the CDR3 is TGTGCCAGCTCACCACCGGTCGGGGGGCTGAACACTGAAGCTTTCTTT. Encoded protein: CASSPPVGGLNTEAFF. Full variable domain (missing parts from reference TRBV18 and TRBJ1-1): NAGVMQNPRHLVRRRGQEARLRCSPMKGHSHVYWYRQLPEEGLKFMVYLQKENIIDESGMPKERFSAEFPKEGPSILRIQQVVRGDSAAYFCASSPPVGGLNTEAFFGQGTRLTVV.

In this sample, this clone turned up once. V gene TRBV21-1 combines with J gene TRBJ2-6. TRBV21-1 is a pseudogene segment. The CDR3 loop spans 17 amino acids. This chain's CDR3 is CASSSPGRNSGANVLTF. CDR3 DNA: TGTGCCAGCAGCTCTCCGGGACGGAACTCTGGGGCCAACGTCCTGACTTTC.

The chain carries TRBV5-8 and TRBJ2-1; the D is unclear. The CDR3 loop spans 13 amino acids. The V and J ends lost 4 bases and 2 bases respectively, with 7 bases between them. Germline V gives CDR1 SGHTS, CDR2 YDEGEE. CDR3 protein: CASSRDAYNEQFF. Here the CDR3 DNA reads TGTGCCAGCAGCCGTGACGCCTACAATGAGCAGTTCTTC.

The gene calls are TRBV18 and TRBJ1-4; D ambiguous. Deletions cut 1 base from V and 7 bases from J, with 13 bases between. The CDR3 extends over 15 amino acids. CDR1 is KGHSH and CDR2 is LQKENI in the germline V gene. This CDR3 is CASSPRNTVGEKLFF. The DNA for the CDR3 is TGTGCCAGCTCACCACGCAATACAGTGGGTGAAAAACTGTTTTTT.

This clone was picked up one time. The V call is TRBV5-6, the J call TRBJ2-1; no reliable D call. The V gene lost 4 bases and the J gene lost 5 bases, with 19 bases spanning the gap. Germline V CDR1 and CDR2: SGHDT, YYEEEE. The CDR3 is made up of 16 amino acids. The CDR3 spells CASSNGYRLSHNEQFF. CDR3 in DNA: TGTGCCAGCAGCAATGGTTACCGTTTGAGCCACAATGAGCAGTTCTTC. Looking up the rest from reference TRBV5-6 and TRBJ2-1 gives the full variable domain: DAGVTQSPTHLIKTRGQQVTLRCSPKSGHDTVSWYQQALGQGPQFIFQYYEEEERQRGNFPDRFSGHQFPNYSSELNVNALLLGDSALYLCASSNGYRLSHNEQFFGPGTRLTVL.

The CDR3 DNA reads TGTGCCAGCAGCTTTGCACTAGCGGGAGTAGATACGCAGTATTTT. Its protein is CASSFALAGVDTQYF. The rearrangement uses TRBV5-6 and TRBJ2-3, with 11 bases that match TRBD2. Germline CDR1 SGHDT, CDR2 YYEEEE. CDR3 length equals 15 residues. The ends lost 2 bases at V and 5 bases at J; junction bases unmatched: 4.

The chain employs TRBV5-4 and TRBJ1-1; D is possibly TRBD1 (6 bases). Looked up from germline, CDR1 is SGHNT and CDR2 is YYREEE (reference sequence). The CDR3 is 16 residues long. Trimming removed 2 bases from V and 10 bases from J, with 24 bases in between. Here the CDR3 reads CASSLNAGGGSVRAFF. CDR3 coding DNA: TGTGCCAGCAGCTTAAACGCCGGCGGGGGCTCGGTTAGAGCTTTCTTT.

This chain's CDR3 is CASSLRGSGANVLTF. CDR3 in DNA: TGCGCCAGCAGCCTCAGGGGTTCAGGGGCCAACGTCCTGACTTTC. The chain carries TRBV5-1 and TRBJ2-6; D may be TRBD1 (6 bases). There are 15 residues in the CDR3. V shed 4 bases and J shed 4 bases, with 12 bases lying between them. CDR1 SGHRS and CDR2 YFSETQ come from the germline V gene.